Listed below are T cell receptor beta chains from one sample, sequenced in a study of T cell clusters in autoimmune cytopenias. Each CDR3 protein gets one entry in TCRdb, which reprocessed the multiplex PCR reads and gives no DNA. The listing contains some 2,900 distinct CDR3 sequences. The sample was peripheral blood. Every receptor here comes from a human donor with an autoimmune cytopenia or autoimmune hepatitis (not recorded which). The CDR3 runs from the conserved cysteine through the conserved F or W. The order of the fields is CDR3 protein, clone size, V gene, J gene. The size field reads once, few or many counts, or a class when the clone is expanded.

CASSLSSGSSGNTIYF	medium-sized	TRBV11-1	TRBJ1-3
CASSPGTASGGAVTDTQYF	medium-sized	TRBV5-6	TRBJ2-3
CASTTGTGSTDTQYF	medium-sized	TRBV19	TRBJ2-3
CSVEVSARDRNTIYF	medium-sized	TRBV29-1	TRBJ1-3
CSVEGQTGVTDTQYF	large	TRBV29-1	TRBJ2-3
CASSYTSPWTDYYEQYF	medium-sized	TRBV6-5	TRBJ2-7
CASSYSGRGSNEKLFF	medium-sized	TRBV6-5	TRBJ1-4
CASSPIIGGSGYTF	medium-sized	TRBV18	TRBJ1-2
CATSVGNTGELFF	medium-sized	TRBV24-1	TRBJ2-2
CASTQTSATYNEQFF	medium-sized	TRBV7-6	TRBJ2-1
CASSLAGAMADTQYF	medium-sized	TRBV5-4	TRBJ2-3
CASSSGTGQRNEKLFF	medium-sized	TRBV5-1	TRBJ1-4
CASSRNTGELFF	medium-sized	TRBV18	TRBJ2-2
CASRRTGDSRETQYF	medium-sized	TRBV6-5	TRBJ2-5
CASSIAGTGEKLFF	medium-sized	TRBV19	TRBJ1-4
CSVTPFLGIEQFF	large	TRBV29-1	TRBJ2-1
CASSFMTGNTEAFF	medium-sized	TRBV5-1	TRBJ1-1
CSATLGLANEQFF	medium-sized	TRBV20-1	TRBJ2-1
CASSQRTPDQPQHF	medium-sized	TRBV6-5	TRBJ1-5
CSARGQGRAGELFF	medium-sized	TRBV20-1	TRBJ2-2
CASSEVPGVDYGYTF	medium-sized	TRBV27	TRBJ1-2
CASSIGKGSGGAIDTQYF	medium-sized	TRBV19	TRBJ2-3
CASTGQNSGNTIYF	medium-sized	TRBV6-5	TRBJ1-3
CASSANLGQLGEKLFF	medium-sized	TRBV27	TRBJ1-4
CASSPFRQYSGNEKLFF	medium-sized	TRBV18	TRBJ1-4
CASSEDGSGANVLTF	medium-sized	TRBV6-5	TRBJ2-6
CAISNETWDGMNTGELFF	medium-sized	TRBV12-3/TRBV12-4	TRBJ2-2
CASSFQSTGGGETQYF	medium-sized	TRBV11-1	TRBJ2-5
CASSQMDISYNSPLHF	medium-sized	TRBV18	TRBJ1-6
CASSPPSYEQYF	medium-sized	TRBV11-1	TRBJ2-7
CASSLEGQISNQPQHF	medium-sized	TRBV12-3/TRBV12-4	TRBJ1-5
CASSYEGYGNQPQHF	medium-sized	TRBV6-5	TRBJ1-5
CSALGVAGANIQYF	large	TRBV29-1	TRBJ2-4
CATSRAREGAYEQYF	medium-sized	TRBV15	TRBJ2-7
CASSNPGAGNTEAFF	medium-sized	TRBV6-5	TRBJ1-1
CASSSGRVGANVLTF	medium-sized	TRBV6-5	TRBJ2-6
CASSLGTPNGELFF	medium-sized	TRBV28	TRBJ2-2